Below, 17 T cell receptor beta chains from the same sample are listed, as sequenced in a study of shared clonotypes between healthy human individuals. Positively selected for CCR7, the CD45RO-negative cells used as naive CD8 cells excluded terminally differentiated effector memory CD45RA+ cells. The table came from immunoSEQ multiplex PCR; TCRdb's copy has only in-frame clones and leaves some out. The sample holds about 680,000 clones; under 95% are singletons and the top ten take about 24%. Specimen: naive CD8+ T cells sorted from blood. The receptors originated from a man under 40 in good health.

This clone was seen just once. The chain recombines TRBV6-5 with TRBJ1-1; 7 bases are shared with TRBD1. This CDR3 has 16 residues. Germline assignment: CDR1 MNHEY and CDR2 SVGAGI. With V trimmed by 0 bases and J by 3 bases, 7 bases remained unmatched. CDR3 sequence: CASSYSSQTGYTEAFF. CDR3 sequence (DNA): TGTGCCAGCAGTTACTCCTCCCAGACAGGGTACACTGAAGCTTTCTTT.

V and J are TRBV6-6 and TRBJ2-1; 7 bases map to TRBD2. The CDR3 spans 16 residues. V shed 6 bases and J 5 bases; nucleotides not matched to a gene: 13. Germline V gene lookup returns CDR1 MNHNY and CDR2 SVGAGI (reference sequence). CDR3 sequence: CASSYTSGGGNNEQFF. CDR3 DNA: TGTGCCAGCAGCTATACTAGTGGCGGGGGAAACAATGAGCAGTTCTTC.

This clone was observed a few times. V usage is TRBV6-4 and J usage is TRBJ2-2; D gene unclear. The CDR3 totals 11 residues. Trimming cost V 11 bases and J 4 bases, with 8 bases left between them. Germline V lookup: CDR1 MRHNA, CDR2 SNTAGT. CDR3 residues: CALRPTGELFF. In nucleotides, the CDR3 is TGTGCCCTACGCCCCACCGGGGAGCTGTTTTTT.

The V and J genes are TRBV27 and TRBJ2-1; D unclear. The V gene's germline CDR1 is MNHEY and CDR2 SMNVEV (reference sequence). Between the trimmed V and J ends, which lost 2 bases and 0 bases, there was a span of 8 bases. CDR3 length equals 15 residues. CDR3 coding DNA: TGTGCCAGCAGTTTAGCGGCGAGCTCCTACAATGAGCAGTTCTTC. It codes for CASSLAASSYNEQFF.

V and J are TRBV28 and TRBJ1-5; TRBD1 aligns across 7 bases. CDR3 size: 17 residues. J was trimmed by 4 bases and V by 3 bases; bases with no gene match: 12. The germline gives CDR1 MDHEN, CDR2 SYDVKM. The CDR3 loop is CASSLRTPTGTNQPQHF. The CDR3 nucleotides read TGTGCCAGCAGTTTGCGTACCCCGACAGGGACTAATCAGCCCCAGCATTTT.

The CDR3 nucleotides read TGTGCCAGCAGCCTCCAGCGGGAGGGCAAAATACGGTCCGGGGAGCTGTTTTTT. Translated: CASSLQREGKIRSGELFF. This chain joins TRBV9 and TRBJ2-2, with 10 bases that match TRBD2. The CDR3 runs to 18 residues. Germline trimming cut 4 bases from V and 6 bases from J; bases unmatched to any gene: 15. CDR1 and CDR2 (germline): SGDLS, YYNGEE.

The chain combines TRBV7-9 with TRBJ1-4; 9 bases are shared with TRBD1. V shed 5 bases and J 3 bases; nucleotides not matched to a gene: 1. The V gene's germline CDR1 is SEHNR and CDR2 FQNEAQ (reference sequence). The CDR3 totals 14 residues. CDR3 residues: CASSRTGANEKLFF. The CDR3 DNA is TGTGCCAGCAGCAGGACAGGGGCTAATGAAAAACTGTTTTTT.

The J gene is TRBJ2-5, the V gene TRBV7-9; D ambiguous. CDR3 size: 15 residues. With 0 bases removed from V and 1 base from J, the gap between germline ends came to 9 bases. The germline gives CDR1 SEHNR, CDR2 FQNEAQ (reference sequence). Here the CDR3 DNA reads TGTGCCAGCAGCTTAGCCCCACAATCCCAAGAGACCCAGTACTTC. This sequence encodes CASSLAPQSQETQYF.

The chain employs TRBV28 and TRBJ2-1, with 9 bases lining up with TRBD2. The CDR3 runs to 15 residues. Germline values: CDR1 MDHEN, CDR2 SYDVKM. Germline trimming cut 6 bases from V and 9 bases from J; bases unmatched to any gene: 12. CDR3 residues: CASRTVLAGAAEQFF. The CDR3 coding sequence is TGTGCCAGCAGGACCGTATTAGCGGGAGCTGCTGAGCAGTTCTTC.

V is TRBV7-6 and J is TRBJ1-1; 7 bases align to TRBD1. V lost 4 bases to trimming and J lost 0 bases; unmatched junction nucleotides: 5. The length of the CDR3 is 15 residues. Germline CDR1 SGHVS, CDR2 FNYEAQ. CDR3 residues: CASSSTGTVNTEAFF. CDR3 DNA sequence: TGTGCCAGCAGCTCCACCGGGACAGTGAACACTGAAGCTTTCTTT.

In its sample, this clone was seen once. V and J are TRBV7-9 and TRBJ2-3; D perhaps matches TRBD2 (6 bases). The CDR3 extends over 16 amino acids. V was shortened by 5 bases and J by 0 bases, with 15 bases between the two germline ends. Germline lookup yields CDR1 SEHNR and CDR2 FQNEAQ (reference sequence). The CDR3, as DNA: TGTGCCAGCAGCCCCCGGGACTCGTCTAGCACAGATACGCAGTATTTT. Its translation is CASSPRDSSSTDTQYF.

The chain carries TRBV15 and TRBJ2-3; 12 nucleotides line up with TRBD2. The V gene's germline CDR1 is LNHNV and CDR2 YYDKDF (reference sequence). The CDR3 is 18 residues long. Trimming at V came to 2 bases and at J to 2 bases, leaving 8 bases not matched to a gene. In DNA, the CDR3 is TGTGCCACCAGCAGATCACCGGGACTAGCGGGCATCACAGATACGCAGTATTTT. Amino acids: CATSRSPGLAGITDTQYF.

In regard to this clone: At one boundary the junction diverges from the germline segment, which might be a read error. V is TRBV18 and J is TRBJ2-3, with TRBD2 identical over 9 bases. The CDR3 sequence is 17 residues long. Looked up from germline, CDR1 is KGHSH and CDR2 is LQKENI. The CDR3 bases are TGTGCCAGCTCAACACCGACAGTAGCGGGAGAGACGGATACGCAGTATTTT. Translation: CASSTPTVAGETDTQYF.

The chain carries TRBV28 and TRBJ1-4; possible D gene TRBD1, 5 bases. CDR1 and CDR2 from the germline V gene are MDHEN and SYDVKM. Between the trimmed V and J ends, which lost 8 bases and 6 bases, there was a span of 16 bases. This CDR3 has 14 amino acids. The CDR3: CASHTGGTDEKLFF. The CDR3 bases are TGTGCCAGCCACACAGGAGGTACGGATGAAAAACTGTTTTTT.

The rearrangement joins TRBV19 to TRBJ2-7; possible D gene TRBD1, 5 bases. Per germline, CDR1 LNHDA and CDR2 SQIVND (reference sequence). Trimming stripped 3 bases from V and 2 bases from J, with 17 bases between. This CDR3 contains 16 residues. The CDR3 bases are TGTGCCAGTAGTATTGGCCGCGGCAGGGCAGCCTACGAGCAGTACTTC. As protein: CASSIGRGRAAYEQYF.

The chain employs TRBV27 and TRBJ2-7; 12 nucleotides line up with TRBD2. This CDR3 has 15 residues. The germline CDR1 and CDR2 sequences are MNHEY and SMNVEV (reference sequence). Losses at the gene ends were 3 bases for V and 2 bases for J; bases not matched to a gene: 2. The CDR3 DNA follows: TGTGCCAGCAGTTTCCTAGCGGGAGGGCCCTACGAGCAGTACTTC. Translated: CASSFLAGGPYEQYF.

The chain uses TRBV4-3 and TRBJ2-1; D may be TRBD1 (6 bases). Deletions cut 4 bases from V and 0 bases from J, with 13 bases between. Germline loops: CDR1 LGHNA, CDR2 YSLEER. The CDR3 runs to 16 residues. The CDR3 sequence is CASSLGGQSSYNEQFF. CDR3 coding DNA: TGCGCCAGCAGCCTCGGCGGACAGAGCTCCTACAATGAGCAGTTCTTC.